What follows describes a single T cell receptor (beta chain). There are 14 residues in the CDR3. Trimming pared 2 bases from V and 3 bases from J, leaving 10 bases between. Germline CDR1 reads KGHSH; CDR2 reads LQKENI. Libraries were prepared by immunoSEQ multiplex PCR; TCRdb keeps only in-frame clonotypes and omits some of them. This sample yields fewer than 100,000 clones, of which 82% are seen a single time; about 2% belongs to the top ten. This entry is derived from a study of control samples from healthy donors and cancer patients. The rearrangement uses TRBV18 and TRBJ2-5, with D possibly being TRBD1 (5 bases). The sequence derives from a man aged 60 to 69 in good health. Sequencing input: blood. Here the CDR3 DNA reads TGTGCCAGCTCACCAAATATAGGGGAAGAGACCCAGTACTTC. It codes for CASSPNIGEETQYF.